The 30 T cell receptor beta chains below were found in one sample sequenced in a study of blood T cells in healthy people across ages. With a J-beta primer mix and a sample-barcoded 5' primer, a second PCR ran 7 to 11 cycles. TCRdb reanalysed the 5' RACE reads using MiXCR and keeps one entry per CDR3 protein. There are about 570,000 distinct CDR3 sequences in the sample; 27% occur only once, and approximately 17% lies in the top ten. Sequenced input: blood. The receptors originated from a woman in her seventies in good health.

This clonotype was counted only a few times. The rearrangement joins TRBV20-1 to TRBJ2-3; the D is unclear. The germline V gene has CDR1 DFQATT and CDR2 SNEGSKA (reference sequence). This CDR3 region has 12 residues. V lost 5 bases and J 6 bases, leaving 12 bases between the germline ends. CDR3 coding DNA: TGCAGTGCTGATCGGCCTAGTGATACGCAGTATTTT. Translating gives CSADRPSDTQYF.

CDR3 DNA: TGTGCCAGCCGCGTAGACAGGGATGGGGAAAAACTGTTTTTT. Translation gives CASRVDRDGEKLFF. V usage is TRBV6-5 and J usage is TRBJ1-4; the match to TRBD1 covers 7 bases. The J segment lost 8 bases and the V segment lost 8 bases, leaving 11 bases of the junction unmatched. Germline values: CDR1 MNHEY, CDR2 SVGAGI. The CDR3 totals 14 residues.

This clonotype was seen only a few times. This chain links TRBV7-2 with TRBJ1-2; the match to TRBD1 covers 8 bases. Germline V gives CDR1 SGHTA, CDR2 FQGNSA. The CDR3 loop spans 16 amino acids. With V trimmed by 3 bases and J by 7 bases, 13 bases remained unmatched. The CDR3 region is CASSFLSSTGTGGYTF. The CDR3 DNA follows: TGTGCCAGCAGCTTCCTAAGCAGCACCGGGACAGGTGGCTACACCTTC.

The table lists this clonotype with a few counts. The chain joins TRBV11-3 to TRBJ2-7; the D gene is possibly TRBD1 (6 bases). V was trimmed by 8 bases and J by 3 bases, leaving 8 bases between them. Looked up from germline, CDR1 is SGHNT and CDR2 is YENEEA. The CDR3 is made up of 11 amino acids. The CDR3 protein is CASRGHYEQYF. As DNA, the CDR3 is TGTGCCAGCCGGGGACACTACGAGCAGTACTTC.

This clonotype appeared many times. The chain has TRBV5-1 and TRBJ1-2; D not certain. This CDR3 has 12 amino acids. CDR1 and CDR2 (germline): SGHRS, YFSETQ. Trimming took off 4 bases at V and 4 bases at J, with 8 bases between the two ends. Here the CDR3 DNA reads TGCGCCAGCAGCCCCGACGGCTATGGCTACACCTTC. Protein: CASSPDGYGYTF.

The rearrangement joins TRBV28 to TRBJ2-3; 7 nucleotides line up with TRBD1. Germline lookup yields CDR1 MDHEN and CDR2 SYDVKM. V was pared by 2 bases and J by 0 bases, with 2 bases of the junction left unmatched. CDR3 length equals 15 residues. As DNA, the CDR3 is TGTGCCAGCAGTTTAAAAGGGGGCAGCACAGATACGCAGTATTTT. This sequence encodes CASSLKGGSTDTQYF.

This clonotype was observed a handful of times. The chain links TRBV7-2 to TRBJ2-7, with D unclear. CDR3 length equals 14 residues. Trimming left V 1 base short and J 3 bases short, with 10 bases between. Germline V lookup: CDR1 SGHTA, CDR2 FQGNSA. The chain's CDR3 is CASSLDWGIYEQYF. The DNA for the CDR3 is TGTGCCAGCAGCTTAGATTGGGGAATCTACGAGCAGTACTTC.

The chain joins TRBV5-1 to TRBJ1-4; D perhaps matches TRBD1 (5 bases). The CDR3 consists of 14 residues. In germline, CDR1 is SGHRS, CDR2 YFSETQ. V lost 4 bases and J lost 12, with 19 bases in between. The CDR3 DNA is TGCGCCAGCAGCCGCGAGGGGACGAGAGGCGAACTGTTTTTT. Translated, it gives CASSREGTRGELFF.

This clonotype was observed a handful of times. The chain combines TRBV7-2 with TRBJ2-2, with D perhaps TRBD1 (6 bases). The germline CDR1 and CDR2 sequences are SGHTA and FQGNSA. The CDR3 sequence is 16 residues long. The germline V and J ends were trimmed by 5 bases and 0 bases, with 13 bases remaining between them. CDR3 DNA: TGTGCCAGCAGCCCGGGACATCTCGCGAACACCGGGGAGCTGTTTTTT. It codes for CASSPGHLANTGELFF.

This clonotype was counted between two and nine times. This chain connects TRBV7-9 to TRBJ2-1; D not resolved. The DNA end lines up better with TRBJ2-7; the J call may be wrong. Germline V gene lookup returns CDR1 SEHNR and CDR2 FQNEAQ (reference sequence). The CDR3 contains 12 residues. The CDR3 region has the DNA TGTGCCAGCAGCGTAACTTTTGGGGAGCAGTACTTC. It specifies CASSVTFGEQYF.

The chain combines TRBV6-5 with TRBJ2-3; the D gene is possibly TRBD1 (5 bases). Germline V gene sequence: CDR1 MNHEY, CDR2 SVGAGI. V was cut by 4 bases and J by 2 bases, with 13 bases left in between. The CDR3 runs to 15 residues. The CDR3, as DNA: TGTGCCAGCAGTTGGTTGGACACATACACAGATACGCAGTATTTT. This sequence encodes CASSWLDTYTDTQYF.

The table lists this clonotype with a few counts. The chain recombines TRBV20-1 with TRBJ2-7; D uncertain. The end of the DNA aligns better with TRBJ2-5, so the J call may be wrong. CDR1 and CDR2 (germline): DFQATT, SNEGSKA (reference sequence). The CDR3 has 13 amino acids. CDR3 region: CSAREYGEKTQYF. The CDR3 coding sequence is TGCAGTGCTAGAGAGTACGGCGAGAAGACCCAGTACTTC.

The gene calls are TRBV20-1 and TRBJ2-1, with 15 bases fitting TRBD2. V was pared by 4 bases and J by 6 bases, with 7 bases of the junction left unmatched. CDR3 size: 16 residues. Germline-derived CDR1 and CDR2 are DFQATT and SNEGSKA (reference sequence). The CDR3 DNA sequence: TGCAGTGCTACTGGACTAGCGGGAGGGCTTTCCAATGAGCAGTTCTTC. It codes for CSATGLAGGLSNEQFF.

The chain is built from TRBV7-2 and TRBJ1-1; weak D call: TRBD1 (5 bases). Germline V gene data show CDR1 as SGHTA and CDR2 as FQGNSA. The CDR3 loop spans 13 amino acids. V lost 5 bases to trimming and J lost 3 bases, with 10 bases between them. CDR3 region: CASSATEDTEAFF. CDR3 in DNA: TGTGCCAGCAGCGCGACAGAGGACACTGAAGCTTTCTTT.

As for this clonotype: The junction and the germline gene differ at one end; a read error may be behind it. The V gene is TRBV29-1, the J gene TRBJ2-1; 7 nucleotides match TRBD2. Germline V lookup: CDR1 SQVTM, CDR2 ANQGSEA. The CDR3 is made up of 12 amino acids. Written as DNA, the CDR3 is TGTAGCGTTGAGGGGAGGGTCAATGAGCAGTTCTTC. Translation gives CSVEGRVNEQFF.

This clonotype came up a few times. The chain has TRBV5-4 and TRBJ2-7; TRBD1 matches 7 bases. V lost 4 bases and J lost 5; bases outside the gene matches: 6. CDR3 length: 13 residues. Germline V gene sequence: CDR1 SGHNT, CDR2 YYREEE (reference sequence). DNA for the CDR3: TGTGCCAGCAGCCCGTCGACAGGGCACGAGCAGTACTTC. Its protein product is CASSPSTGHEQYF.

The gene calls are TRBV4-3 and TRBJ1-1, with 8 bases fitting TRBD1. Germline V lookup: CDR1 LGHNA, CDR2 YSLEER. Unmatched junction bases numbered 5, after V lost 1 base and J lost 1 base. The CDR3 length is 16 residues. CDR3 DNA: TGCGCCAGCAGCCAAGGGACCGGGACAGGGAACACTGAAGCTTTCTTT. It translates to CASSQGTGTGNTEAFF.

V gene TRBV7-2 combines with J gene TRBJ2-3; D is possibly TRBD1 (6 bases). This CDR3 is 13 amino acids long. The V gene lost 11 bases and the J gene lost 1 base, with 13 bases spanning the gap. Germline-derived CDR1 and CDR2 are SGHTA and FQGNSA. The chain's CDR3 is CASAGVGTDTQYF. In DNA form, the CDR3 reads TGTGCCTCAGCAGGGGTAGGCACAGATACGCAGTATTTT.

This clonotype was detected only a few times. The chain links TRBV20-1 to TRBJ2-7, with D unclear. V lost 0 bases and J lost 5, with 8 bases in between. CDR3 length equals 12 residues. Germline V CDR1 and CDR2: DFQATT, SNEGSKA (reference sequence). The CDR3 spells CSARDSSDEQYF. As DNA, the CDR3 is TGCAGTGCTAGAGACAGCAGTGACGAGCAGTACTTC.

The chain links TRBV6-6 to TRBJ2-7; the D call may be TRBD1 or TRBD2 (5 bases each). This CDR3 is 15 amino acids long. Trimming took 3 bases from V and 7 from J, leaving 19 bases between them. CDR1 and CDR2 from the germline V gene are MNHNY and SVGAGI (reference sequence). The CDR3 bases are TGTGCCAGCAGTTATTCCTCGGGACGGGCTAATGAGCAGTACTTC. It yields the protein CASSYSSGRANEQYF.

This clonotype was recorded only once. The rearrangement joins TRBV9 to TRBJ1-1, with D uncertain. The V end was cut by 3 bases, the J end by 5 bases, with 11 bases between. Germline V CDR1 and CDR2: SGDLS, YYNGEE. The CDR3 is made up of 13 amino acids. The CDR3 region has the DNA TGTGCCAGCAGCGCCTTGGCGGGAACTGAAGCTTTCTTT. Translation: CASSALAGTEAFF.

The V call is TRBV4-3, the J call TRBJ2-5; D might be TRBD1 or TRBD2, each matching 5 bases. The germline V and J ends were trimmed by 6 bases and 2 bases, with 22 bases remaining between them. Germline loops: CDR1 LGHNA, CDR2 YSLEER. The CDR3 covers 17 residues. The CDR3 loop is CASRPRVDSPDQETQYF. CDR3 nucleotides: TGCGCCAGCAGACCGAGGGTCGACAGCCCCGATCAAGAGACCCAGTACTTC.

This clonotype was counted only a few times. This rearrangement joins TRBV5-6 to TRBJ2-1; D ambiguous. The CDR3 runs to 17 residues. Germline V gene sequence: CDR1 SGHDT, CDR2 YYEEEE. V lost 7 bases to trimming and J lost 0 bases, with 20 bases between them. The CDR3 reads CASSYTRAGISYNEQFF. The CDR3 nucleotides read TGTGCCAGCTCCTACACACGAGCTGGGATCTCCTACAATGAGCAGTTCTTC.

There are a few counts of this clonotype. The chain has TRBV20-1 and TRBJ2-5; D not certain. Germline lookup yields CDR1 DFQATT and CDR2 SNEGSKA (reference sequence). The CDR3 extends over 12 amino acids. V lost 5 bases and J lost 1, with 8 bases in between. The CDR3 DNA is TGCAGTGCTCGTCCCCCCCAAGAGACCCAGTACTTC. Protein: CSARPPQETQYF.

V is TRBV4-2 and J is TRBJ2-6; D remains unclear. The length of the CDR3 is 15 residues. V lost 3 bases, J lost 2 bases, and 8 bases lay in between. The germline gives CDR1 LGHNA, CDR2 YNFKEQ. The CDR3 protein is CASSQDGTGANVLTF. CDR3 nucleotide sequence: TGTGCCAGCAGCCAGGACGGAACTGGGGCCAACGTCCTGACTTTC.

This clonotype was counted between two and nine times. This chain links TRBV6-2 or TRBV6-3 with TRBJ2-5, with 10 positions matching TRBD2. With 6 bases clipped from V and 6 bases from J, the junction kept 7 bases outside the gene matches. CDR1 and CDR2 (germline): MNHEY, SVGEGT. This CDR3 is 14 amino acids long. For the CDR3, the DNA is TGTGCCAGCAGCCCAGCGGGGGGGCCGAAGACCCAGTACTTC. Protein: CASSPAGGPKTQYF.

This clonotype has just a few counts. The chain carries TRBV20-1 and TRBJ2-7; 7 bases line up with TRBD2. Germline V CDR1 and CDR2: DFQATT, SNEGSKA (reference sequence). The length of the CDR3 is 15 residues. Unmatched junction bases numbered 8, after V lost 3 bases and J lost 0 bases. The CDR3 loop reads CSASSYPSGSYEQYF. The CDR3 coding sequence is TGCAGTGCTAGCTCTTATCCTAGCGGCTCCTACGAGCAGTACTTC.

The chain couples TRBV6-5 to TRBJ1-2; no clear D. The CDR3 sequence is 14 residues long. Germline lookup yields CDR1 MNHEY and CDR2 SVGAGI. Between the trimmed V and J ends, which lost 6 bases and 6 bases, there was a span of 17 bases. The CDR3 nucleotides read TGTGCCAGCAGCCTCGACGGCCCTCTCGATGGCTACACCTTC. Translating gives CASSLDGPLDGYTF.

The chain uses TRBV7-9 and TRBJ2-2, with D perhaps being TRBD1 or TRBD2 (5 bases each). Germline V gene sequence: CDR1 SEHNR, CDR2 FQNEAQ (reference sequence). There are 17 residues in the CDR3. V was shortened by 5 bases and J by 1 base, with 17 bases between the two germline ends. CDR3 residues: CASSPALGRMNTGELFF. As DNA, the CDR3 is TGTGCCAGCAGCCCAGCCTTGGGACGGATGAACACCGGGGAGCTGTTTTTT.

This clonotype was counted between two and nine times. This chain joins TRBV7-2 and TRBJ1-1; no reliable D call. CDR1 SGHTA and CDR2 FQGNSA come from the germline V gene. The CDR3 loop spans 13 amino acids. V dropped 3 bases and J dropped 0 bases, with 5 bases sitting between them. CDR3 nucleotides: TGTGCCAGCAGCTTTTCCGTGAACACTGAAGCTTTCTTT. Its protein is CASSFSVNTEAFF.